This T cell receptor beta chain appears in the sequencing data of a study of human CD8 memory T cell subsets. Points from the study as a whole: Greater diversity in stem-like memory than precursor exhausted T cells was suggested by Chao1 estimates.

Germline V gene sequence: CDR1 SNHLY, CDR2 FYNNEI. The CDR3 is 17 residues long. It was a CCR7+ PD-1- TIGIT- phenotype that stem-like memory CD8+ T cells (TSTEM) showed. Duplicate approximately 150,000-cell vials of sorted CD8+ T cells per subset supplied the RNA. As to this clonotype: Its target is unknown.

Sequencing libraries of TCR beta were made by UMI-labeled 5' RACE. As originally analysed: Whatever TCR beta library was examined, it held from about 3,000 up to about 20,000 functional CDR3 beta clonotypes. Using the 5' RACE reads, TCRdb records one entry per CDR3 protein without DNA. TCRdb's processing, not the authors' own work, is the source of the V and J calls. The sample holds around 10,000 distinct CDR3 sequences. The origin of this receptor is a human donor in good health. The specimen sequenced was CD8+ stem-like memory T cells (TSCM and TCM) sorted from PBMCs. Regarding subset: stem-like memory CD8 T cells (TSTEM), CCR7+ PD-1- TIGIT-. The chain employs TRBV2 and TRBJ2-3; no DNA is available, so the TRBD2 call from TCRdb remains unchecked. The CDR3 is CASSGTSGGWFTDTQYF.